Listed here are 9 T cell receptor beta chains from one sample, sequenced in a study of blood T cells in healthy people across ages. A second roughly 6 to 12 cycle PCR used barcoded and J-beta primers. TCRdb re-called the 5' RACE reads through MiXCR, storing one row per CDR3 protein. This sample has about 1.4 million distinct CDR3 sequences, with almost 60% found just once. The sequencing input was blood. The receptors stem from a man between 18 and 35 years old in good health.

There are a few counts of this clonotype. The chain couples TRBV4-3 to TRBJ1-3; D might be TRBD1 (6 bases). CDR1 LGHNA and CDR2 YSLEER come from the germline V gene. Trimming left V 0 bases short and J 2 bases short, with 17 bases between. This CDR3 spans 18 amino acids. CDR3 in DNA: TGCGCCAGCAGCCAAGATCCAGGGGCACAGGTCCCTGGAAACACCATATATTTT. This codes for CASSQDPGAQVPGNTIYF.

The chain joins TRBV5-1 to TRBJ2-7, with a possible D match to TRBD2 (5 bases). Trimming took 8 bases from V and 3 from J, leaving 15 bases between them. Germline V CDR1 and CDR2: SGHRS, YFSETQ. The CDR3 runs 13 residues. The CDR3 DNA follows: TGCGCCAGTTCCGGCGGGTCCTTCTACGAGCAGTACTTC. This sequence encodes CASSGGSFYEQYF.

This clonotype was found once. The genes are TRBV5-1 and TRBJ1-2, with D maybe TRBD1 (6 bases). From germline, CDR1 is SGHRS and CDR2 YFSETQ. V was shortened by 1 base and J by 4 bases, with 17 bases between the two germline ends. This CDR3 is built from 16 residues. The DNA for the CDR3 is TGCGCCAGCAGCTTGATTCAGGGGTCCGACTCCTATGGCTACACCTTC. Protein: CASSLIQGSDSYGYTF.

A word on this clonotype: A much larger clone lies a single base off, so this may be a read error. The rearrangement links TRBV20-1 to TRBJ1-2; TRBD1 matches at 7 bases. With V trimmed by 6 bases and J by 8 bases, 9 bases remained unmatched. The germline V gene has CDR1 DFQATT and CDR2 SNEGSKA (reference sequence). The CDR3 spans 12 residues. The CDR3 nucleotides read TGCAGTGCCCCTGACAGGGTGAAGGGCTACACCTTC. Its protein is CSAPDRVKGYTF.

The chain couples TRBV7-2 to TRBJ2-5, with 10 bases aligning to TRBD2. From germline, CDR1 is SGHTA and CDR2 FQGNSA. The CDR3 consists of 16 residues. V shed 3 bases, J shed 5 bases, and the junction held 9 bases outside the gene matches. Here the CDR3 reads CASSFDRLAGMETQYF. The DNA of the CDR3 is TGTGCCAGCAGCTTCGATCGACTAGCGGGTATGGAGACCCAGTACTTC.

The chain couples TRBV7-2 to TRBJ2-1; TRBD1 matches 8 bases. This CDR3 comprises 15 residues. The V gene's germline CDR1 is SGHTA and CDR2 FQGNSA. V lost 5 bases to trimming and J lost 7 bases; unmatched junction nucleotides: 10. This CDR3 is CASSTMDRVANEQFF. CDR3 sequence (DNA): TGTGCCAGCAGCACGATGGACAGGGTCGCTAATGAGCAGTTCTTC. Full variable domain (remainder filled in from reference TRBV7-2 and TRBJ2-1): GAGVSQSPSNKVTEKGKDVELRCDPISGHTALYWYRQSLGQGLEFLIYFQGNSAPDKSGLPSDRFSAERTGGSVSTLTIQRTQQEDSAVYLCASSTMDRVANEQFFGPGTRLTVL.

The chain recombines TRBV4-2 with TRBJ2-5; D possibly corresponds to TRBD1 (5 bases). The germline CDR1 and CDR2 sequences are LGHNA and YNFKEQ. This CDR3 is built from 14 residues. Trimming shortened V by 1 base and J by 5 bases, and 11 bases separated the two germline ends. The CDR3 region is CASSQAVTDETQYF. The DNA of the CDR3 is TGTGCCAGCAGCCAAGCCGTGACAGATGAGACCCAGTACTTC.

The V and J genes are TRBV5-4 and TRBJ2-5, with TRBD1 as a possible D gene (6 bases). The end of the DNA fits TRBJ2-4 better, so the J call may be wrong. This CDR3 has 15 amino acids. Per germline, CDR1 SGHNT and CDR2 YYREEE (reference sequence). CDR3 coding DNA: TGTGCCAGCAGCGCGGACAGACTAGCCAAAAACATTCAGTACTTC. Translated, it gives CASSADRLAKNIQYF.

This clonotype has at least ten counts. The chain is built from TRBV20-1 and TRBJ2-7, with D possibly matching TRBD1 (6 bases). The V end was cut by 3 bases, the J end by 12 bases, with 18 bases between. The germline V gene encodes CDR1 DFQATT and CDR2 SNEGSKA (reference sequence). There are 12 residues in the CDR3. The CDR3 coding sequence is TGCAGTGCTAGGGGAAATGCAGGGGACCCGTACTTC. This gives the protein CSARGNAGDPYF.